What follows is one T cell receptor (beta chain) and its context. Amplification of TCR beta CDR3 regions used RNA as the template. The study used the HTBI primer set for a first-round RT-PCR of the TCR CDR3. MiXCR, run by TCRdb on the multiplex PCR reads, gives a single entry per CDR3 protein. The sample consists of about 350,000 distinct CDR3 sequences, roughly 13% of them appearing once. The germline CDR1 and CDR2 sequences are LNHDA and SQIVND (reference sequence). This CDR3 comprises 15 residues. Between the trimmed V and J ends, which lost 4 bases and 2 bases, there was a span of 14 bases. These data come from a study of T cells in Graves' hyperthyroidism and ophthalmopathy.

This sequence originates from a woman in her thirties with Graves' hyperthyroidism. V gene TRBV19 combines with J gene TRBJ1-1; D gene uncertain. Sequencing was performed on blood. The CDR3 is CASSTPAQANTEAFF. In DNA form, the CDR3 reads TGTGCCAGTAGTACCCCAGCACAAGCAAACACTGAAGCTTTCTTT.